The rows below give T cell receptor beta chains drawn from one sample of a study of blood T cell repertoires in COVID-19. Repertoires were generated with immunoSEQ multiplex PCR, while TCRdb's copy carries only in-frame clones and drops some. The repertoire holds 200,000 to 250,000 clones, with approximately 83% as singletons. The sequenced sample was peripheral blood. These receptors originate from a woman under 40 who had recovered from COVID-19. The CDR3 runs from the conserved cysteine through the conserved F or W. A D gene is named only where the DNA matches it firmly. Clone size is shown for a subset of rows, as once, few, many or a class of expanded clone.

cdr3_aa: CASSGQTGVRDTQYF; cdr3_nt: TGTGCCAGTAGTGGTCAAACAGGAGTCCGAGATACGCAGTATTTT; d_call: .; cdr3_length: 15; clone_size: .; j_call: TRBJ2-3; v_call: TRBV19
cdr3_aa: CASSPPGGPQHF; cdr3_nt: TGTGCCAGCAGTCCCCCGGGTGGTCCCCAGCATTTT; d_call: .; cdr3_length: 12; clone_size: once; j_call: TRBJ1-5; v_call: TRBV27
cdr3_aa: CATSRTPTGMGSPLHF; cdr3_nt: TGTGCCACCAGCAGAACCCCCACAGGGATGGGATCACCCCTCCACTTT; d_call: .; cdr3_length: 16; clone_size: once; j_call: TRBJ1-6; v_call: TRBV15
cdr3_aa: CSALPGAEGDTQYF; cdr3_nt: TGCAGCGCACTCCCAGGGGCTGAGGGAGATACGCAGTATTTT; d_call: .; cdr3_length: 14; clone_size: .; j_call: TRBJ2-3; v_call: TRBV29-1
cdr3_aa: CASSLSVNTGELFF; cdr3_nt: TGCGCCAGCAGCTTGTCAGTGAACACCGGGGAGCTGTTTTTT; d_call: .; cdr3_length: 14; clone_size: .; j_call: TRBJ2-2; v_call: TRBV5-1
cdr3_aa: CASSQLTDTQYF; cdr3_nt: TGTGCCAGCAGCCAACTCACAGATACGCAGTATTTT; d_call: .; cdr3_length: 12; clone_size: .; j_call: TRBJ2-3; v_call: TRBV3-1/TRBV3-2
cdr3_aa: CASRFRGFTEAFF; cdr3_nt: TGTGCCAGTAGGTTCAGGGGGTTTACTGAAGCTTTCTTT; d_call: TRBD1; cdr3_length: 13; clone_size: .; j_call: TRBJ1-1; v_call: TRBV19
cdr3_aa: CATRRGVDTEAFF; cdr3_nt: TGTGCCACCAGACGGGGAGTGGACACTGAAGCTTTCTTT; d_call: .; cdr3_length: 13; clone_size: .; j_call: TRBJ1-1; v_call: TRBV28
cdr3_aa: CASSYKRDRVATEAFF; cdr3_nt: TGTGCCAGCAGTTACAAGCGGGACAGGGTTGCCACTGAAGCTTTCTTT; d_call: TRBD1; cdr3_length: 16; clone_size: .; j_call: TRBJ1-1; v_call: TRBV6-6
cdr3_aa: CASSNLGTSGRAGELFF; cdr3_nt: TGTGCCAGTAGTAACCTCGGGACTAGCGGGAGGGCCGGGGAGCTGTTTTTT; d_call: TRBD2; cdr3_length: 17; clone_size: .; j_call: TRBJ2-2; v_call: TRBV19
cdr3_aa: CASGQEETQYF; cdr3_nt: TGTGCCAGCGGACAAGAAGAGACCCAGTACTTC; d_call: .; cdr3_length: 11; clone_size: once; j_call: TRBJ2-5; v_call: TRBV19
cdr3_aa: CASGFSQGIVETQYF; cdr3_nt: TGTGCTAGTGGTTTCTCTCAGGGAATAGTAGAGACCCAGTACTTC; d_call: .; cdr3_length: 15; clone_size: .; j_call: TRBJ2-5; v_call: TRBV12-5
cdr3_aa: CAWSVYRGGTDTQYF; cdr3_nt: TGTGCCTGGAGTGTGTACAGGGGGGGCACAGATACGCAGTATTTT; d_call: TRBD1; cdr3_length: 15; clone_size: .; j_call: TRBJ2-3; v_call: TRBV30
cdr3_aa: CASRLTGGHEQFF; cdr3_nt: TGTGCCAGCAGACTTACAGGGGGCCATGAGCAGTTCTTC; d_call: TRBD1; cdr3_length: 13; clone_size: .; j_call: TRBJ2-1; v_call: TRBV12-3/TRBV12-4
cdr3_aa: CASSLETGGTYGYTF; cdr3_nt: TGTGCCAGCAGCCTTGAAACAGGGGGTACCTATGGCTACACCTTC; d_call: TRBD1; cdr3_length: 15; clone_size: few; j_call: TRBJ1-2; v_call: TRBV5-4
cdr3_aa: CASSRGTGGFAGTGELFF; cdr3_nt: TGTGCCAGCAGCCGTGGGACAGGGGGCTTCGCGGGAACCGGGGAGCTGTTTTTT; d_call: TRBD1; cdr3_length: 18; clone_size: many; j_call: TRBJ2-2; v_call: TRBV7-8
cdr3_aa: CASSLGTSGRNIQYF; cdr3_nt: TGTGCCAGCAGCTTAGGGACTAGCGGGAGAAACATTCAGTACTTC; d_call: TRBD2; cdr3_length: 15; clone_size: .; j_call: TRBJ2-4; v_call: TRBV11-2
cdr3_aa: CASCPGGQRYNEQFF; cdr3_nt: TGTGCCAGCTGCCCGGGTGGACAGCGGTACAATGAGCAGTTCTTC; d_call: .; cdr3_length: 15; clone_size: .; j_call: TRBJ2-1; v_call: TRBV28
cdr3_aa: CASSPPLSGIGEQYF; cdr3_nt: TGTGCCAGCAGTCCTCCCCTGAGCGGGATTGGGGAGCAGTACTTC; d_call: TRBD2; cdr3_length: 15; clone_size: .; j_call: TRBJ2-7; v_call: TRBV6-5
cdr3_aa: CASTGQGVSYEQYF; cdr3_nt: TGTGCCAGTACAGGCCAGGGGGTTTCCTACGAGCAGTACTTC; d_call: TRBD1; cdr3_length: 14; clone_size: .; j_call: TRBJ2-7; v_call: TRBV2
cdr3_aa: CASSLSGSGGYTF; cdr3_nt: TGTGCCAGCAGCTTATCAGGTTCGGGAGGCTACACCTTC; d_call: .; cdr3_length: 13; clone_size: .; j_call: TRBJ1-2; v_call: TRBV7-3
cdr3_aa: CASSLSGGGESGYTF; cdr3_nt: TGTGCCAGCAGTTTAAGCGGGGGCGGGGAGTCCGGCTACACCTTC; d_call: .; cdr3_length: 15; clone_size: .; j_call: TRBJ1-2; v_call: TRBV28
cdr3_aa: CASSPPGTGAYEQYF; cdr3_nt: TGTGCCAGCAGCCCACCCGGGACAGGCGCCTACGAGCAGTACTTC; d_call: TRBD1; cdr3_length: 15; clone_size: .; j_call: TRBJ2-7; v_call: TRBV7-8
cdr3_aa: CSVAFGVTEAFF; cdr3_nt: TGCAGCGTCGCGTTCGGGGTCACTGAAGCTTTCTTT; d_call: .; cdr3_length: 12; clone_size: .; j_call: TRBJ1-1; v_call: TRBV29-1
cdr3_aa: CASSLRQASDTQYF; cdr3_nt: TGCGCCAGCAGCTTAAGACAGGCTTCAGATACGCAGTATTTT; d_call: .; cdr3_length: 14; clone_size: .; j_call: TRBJ2-3; v_call: TRBV5-1
cdr3_aa: CAISEYGGRAAGYEQYF; cdr3_nt: TGTGCCATCAGTGAGTATGGCGGGAGGGCCGCGGGTTACGAGCAGTACTTC; d_call: TRBD2; cdr3_length: 17; clone_size: .; j_call: TRBJ2-7; v_call: TRBV10-3
cdr3_aa: CASSSGPNDEQYF; cdr3_nt: TGTGCCAGCAGCAGCGGCCCTAACGACGAGCAGTACTTC; d_call: .; cdr3_length: 13; clone_size: .; j_call: TRBJ2-7; v_call: TRBV13
cdr3_aa: CHRDRRFAVPNTDTQYF; cdr3_nt: TGTCACCGGGACAGACGATTCGCGGTCCCCAACACAGATACGCAGTATTTT; d_call: .; cdr3_length: 17; clone_size: .; j_call: TRBJ2-3; v_call: TRBV21-1
cdr3_aa: CASSFGRGRGTDTQYF; cdr3_nt: TGCGCCAGCAGCTTTGGACGCGGGAGGGGGACAGATACGCAGTATTTT; d_call: TRBD2; cdr3_length: 16; clone_size: .; j_call: TRBJ2-3; v_call: TRBV5-1
cdr3_aa: CASSELGQRETQYF; cdr3_nt: TGCGCCAGCAGTGAGTTGGGACAACGGGAGACCCAGTACTTC; d_call: .; cdr3_length: 14; clone_size: .; j_call: TRBJ2-5; v_call: TRBV10-2
cdr3_aa: CASSYLSGRSYEQYF; cdr3_nt: TGTGCCAGCAGTTACCTTAGCGGGAGGTCCTACGAGCAGTACTTC; d_call: TRBD2; cdr3_length: 15; clone_size: .; j_call: TRBJ2-7; v_call: TRBV6-2/TRBV6-3
cdr3_aa: CASSPEGISNQPQHF; cdr3_nt: TGTGCCAGCAGCCCCGAGGGAATTAGCAATCAGCCCCAGCATTTT; d_call: .; cdr3_length: 15; clone_size: .; j_call: TRBJ1-5; v_call: TRBV7-2
cdr3_aa: CSVEEGARTGELFF; cdr3_nt: TGCAGCGTTGAGGAGGGGGCTCGGACCGGGGAGCTGTTTTTT; d_call: .; cdr3_length: 14; clone_size: .; j_call: TRBJ2-2; v_call: TRBV29-1
cdr3_aa: CASRDTSNQPQHF; cdr3_nt: TGTGCCAGTCGGGACACTAGCAATCAGCCCCAGCATTTT; d_call: .; cdr3_length: 13; clone_size: .; j_call: TRBJ1-5; v_call: TRBV19
cdr3_aa: CASISRTGVGYEQYF; cdr3_nt: TGTGCCAGCATTTCCCGGACAGGGGTGGGCTACGAGCAGTACTTC; d_call: TRBD1; cdr3_length: 15; clone_size: .; j_call: TRBJ2-7; v_call: TRBV28
cdr3_aa: CASSQARDRLVDTQYF; cdr3_nt: TGTGCCAGCAGCCAAGCTCGGGACAGGCTTGTGGATACGCAGTATTTT; d_call: TRBD1; cdr3_length: 16; clone_size: few; j_call: TRBJ2-3; v_call: TRBV14
cdr3_aa: CASSLSGLRVDYNEQFF; cdr3_nt: TGTGCCAGCAGCCTTTCGGGACTACGAGTAGACTACAATGAGCAGTTCTTC; d_call: TRBD2; cdr3_length: 17; clone_size: .; j_call: TRBJ2-1; v_call: TRBV27
cdr3_aa: CASSLNHINTGELFF; cdr3_nt: TGTGCCAGCAGCTTAAATCACATCAACACCGGGGAGCTGTTTTTT; d_call: .; cdr3_length: 15; clone_size: .; j_call: TRBJ2-2; v_call: TRBV7-3
cdr3_aa: CASSLTGGAPGELFF; cdr3_nt: TGTGCCAGCAGCTTAACAGGGGGCGCTCCCGGGGAGCTGTTTTTT; d_call: TRBD1; cdr3_length: 15; clone_size: .; j_call: TRBJ2-2; v_call: TRBV7-3
cdr3_aa: CASTASGSHTDTQYF; cdr3_nt: TGTGCCAGCACGGCTAGCGGGAGCCATACAGATACGCAGTATTTT; d_call: TRBD2; cdr3_length: 15; clone_size: .; j_call: TRBJ2-3; v_call: TRBV2
cdr3_aa: CASSQGTLATPETQYF; cdr3_nt: TGCGCCAGCAGCCAAGGGACGCTAGCGACACCAGAGACCCAGTACTTC; d_call: .; cdr3_length: 16; clone_size: .; j_call: TRBJ2-5; v_call: TRBV4-1
cdr3_aa: CASSPARVQSQETQYF; cdr3_nt: TGCGCCAGCAGCCCGGCCAGGGTACAATCCCAAGAGACCCAGTACTTC; d_call: .; cdr3_length: 16; clone_size: .; j_call: TRBJ2-5; v_call: TRBV5-1
cdr3_aa: CASKGRTGRTGELFF; cdr3_nt: TGTGCCAGCAAAGGGAGGACAGGGCGCACCGGGGAGCTGTTTTTT; d_call: TRBD1; cdr3_length: 15; clone_size: once; j_call: TRBJ2-2; v_call: TRBV6-5
cdr3_aa: CASSYHEWAETQYF; cdr3_nt: TGTGCCAGCAGTTACCACGAGTGGGCAGAGACCCAGTACTTC; d_call: .; cdr3_length: 14; clone_size: .; j_call: TRBJ2-5; v_call: TRBV6-6
cdr3_aa: CATSRDPLKGDTGTQYF; cdr3_nt: TGTGCCACCAGCAGAGATCCCCTTAAAGGGGATACGGGGACCCAGTACTTC; d_call: .; cdr3_length: 17; clone_size: once; j_call: TRBJ2-5; v_call: TRBV15
cdr3_aa: CASSYSSGVYEQYF; cdr3_nt: TGTGCCAGCAGTTACTCTTCCGGGGTTTACGAGCAGTACTTC; d_call: .; cdr3_length: 14; clone_size: once; j_call: TRBJ2-7; v_call: TRBV6-5
cdr3_aa: CASSLRRRGKETQYF; cdr3_nt: TGTGCCAGCAGCTTAAGGCGCCGGGGAAAAGAGACCCAGTACTTC; d_call: .; cdr3_length: 15; clone_size: few; j_call: TRBJ2-5; v_call: TRBV13
cdr3_aa: CASSTGYGYTF; cdr3_nt: TGTGCCAGCTCCACAGGCTATGGCTACACCTTC; d_call: .; cdr3_length: 11; clone_size: few; j_call: TRBJ1-2; v_call: TRBV6-5
cdr3_aa: CASSPGGESTEAFF; cdr3_nt: TGTGCCAGCAGCCCCGGGGGGGAGAGCACTGAAGCTTTCTTT; d_call: .; cdr3_length: 14; clone_size: few; j_call: TRBJ1-1; v_call: TRBV5-4
cdr3_aa: CASSLDRLRPQHF; cdr3_nt: TGTGCCAGCAGTCTTGACAGGTTAAGGCCCCAGCATTTT; d_call: .; cdr3_length: 13; clone_size: .; j_call: TRBJ1-5; v_call: TRBV12-3/TRBV12-4
cdr3_aa: CASSHVSSGANTGELFF; cdr3_nt: TGTGCCAGCAGCCACGTGAGTAGCGGAGCGAACACCGGGGAGCTGTTTTTT; d_call: .; cdr3_length: 17; clone_size: .; j_call: TRBJ2-2; v_call: TRBV4-2
cdr3_aa: CASSSPGTGTRRTGELFF; cdr3_nt: TGTGCCAGCAGTTCTCCCGGGACAGGGACGAGGAGGACCGGGGAGCTGTTTTTT; d_call: TRBD1; cdr3_length: 18; clone_size: once; j_call: TRBJ2-2; v_call: TRBV28
cdr3_aa: CASSEFAGGYEQYF; cdr3_nt: TGTGCCAGCAGTGAATTCGCGGGAGGCTACGAGCAGTACTTC; d_call: TRBD2; cdr3_length: 14; clone_size: .; j_call: TRBJ2-7; v_call: TRBV27
cdr3_aa: CASSLVSGRVYTDTQYF; cdr3_nt: TGTGCCAGCAGCTTAGTTAGCGGGAGGGTATACACAGATACGCAGTATTTT; d_call: TRBD2; cdr3_length: 17; clone_size: .; j_call: TRBJ2-3; v_call: TRBV13
cdr3_aa: CASSQHGVGNQPQHF; cdr3_nt: TGTGCCAGCAGCCAACACGGGGTGGGCAATCAGCCCCAGCATTTT; d_call: .; cdr3_length: 15; clone_size: .; j_call: TRBJ1-5; v_call: TRBV3-1/TRBV3-2
cdr3_aa: CASSPSGGSRQPQHF; cdr3_nt: TGTGCCAGCAGTCCTAGCGGGGGGTCTCGTCAGCCCCAGCATTTT; d_call: .; cdr3_length: 15; clone_size: .; j_call: TRBJ1-5; v_call: TRBV7-9
cdr3_aa: CASSVGEAPFYTDTQYF; cdr3_nt: TGTGCCAGCAGCGTAGGGGAGGCGCCATTTTACACAGATACGCAGTATTTT; d_call: .; cdr3_length: 17; clone_size: .; j_call: TRBJ2-3; v_call: TRBV9
cdr3_aa: CASSSIGQGGRNGYTF; cdr3_nt: TGTGCCAGTAGTAGCATTGGACAGGGAGGAAGGAATGGCTACACCTTC; d_call: TRBD1; cdr3_length: 16; clone_size: .; j_call: TRBJ1-2; v_call: TRBV19
cdr3_aa: CASSLERNTEAFF; cdr3_nt: TGTGCCAGTAGTCTTGAGAGGAACACTGAAGCTTTCTTT; d_call: .; cdr3_length: 13; clone_size: .; j_call: TRBJ1-1; v_call: TRBV19
cdr3_aa: CASSQEETLRDTQYF; cdr3_nt: TGTGCCAGCAGCCAAGAGGAGACTCTCCGGGATACGCAGTATTTT; d_call: .; cdr3_length: 15; clone_size: .; j_call: TRBJ2-3; v_call: TRBV3-1/TRBV3-2